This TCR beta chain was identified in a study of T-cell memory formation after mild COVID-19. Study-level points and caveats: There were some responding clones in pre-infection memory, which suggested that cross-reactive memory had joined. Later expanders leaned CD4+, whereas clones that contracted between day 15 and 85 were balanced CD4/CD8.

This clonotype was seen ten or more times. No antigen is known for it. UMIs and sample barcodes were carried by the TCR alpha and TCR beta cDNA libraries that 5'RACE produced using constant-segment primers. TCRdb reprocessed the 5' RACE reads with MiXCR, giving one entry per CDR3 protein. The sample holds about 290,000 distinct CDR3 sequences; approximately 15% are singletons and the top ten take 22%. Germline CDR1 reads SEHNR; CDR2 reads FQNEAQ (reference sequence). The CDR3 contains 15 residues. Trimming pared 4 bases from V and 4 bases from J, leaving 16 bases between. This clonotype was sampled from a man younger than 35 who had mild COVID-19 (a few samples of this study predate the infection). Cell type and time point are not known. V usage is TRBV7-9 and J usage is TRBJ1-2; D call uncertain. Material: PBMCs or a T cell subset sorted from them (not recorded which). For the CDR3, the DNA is TGTGCCAGCAGCTATGGCCCCACCTCCGGCTATGGCTACACCTTC. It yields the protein CASSYGPTSGYGYTF.